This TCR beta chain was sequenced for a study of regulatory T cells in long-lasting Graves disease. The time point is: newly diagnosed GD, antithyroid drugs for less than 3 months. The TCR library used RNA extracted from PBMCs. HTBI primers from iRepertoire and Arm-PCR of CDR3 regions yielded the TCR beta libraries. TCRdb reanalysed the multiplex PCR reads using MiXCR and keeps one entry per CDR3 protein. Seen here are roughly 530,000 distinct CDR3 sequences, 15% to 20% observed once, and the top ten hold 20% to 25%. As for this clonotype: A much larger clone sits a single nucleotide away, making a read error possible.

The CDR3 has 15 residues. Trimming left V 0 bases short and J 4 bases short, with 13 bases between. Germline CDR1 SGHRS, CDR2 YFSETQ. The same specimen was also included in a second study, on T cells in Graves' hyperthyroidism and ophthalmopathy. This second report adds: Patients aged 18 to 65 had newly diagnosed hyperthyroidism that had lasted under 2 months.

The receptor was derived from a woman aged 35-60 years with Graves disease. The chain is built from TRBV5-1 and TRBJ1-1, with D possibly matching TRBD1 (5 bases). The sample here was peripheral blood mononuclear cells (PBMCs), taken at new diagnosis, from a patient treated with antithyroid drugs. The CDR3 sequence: CASSLADSGTTEAFF. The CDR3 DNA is TGCGCCAGCAGCTTGGCAGACTCGGGGACCACTGAAGCTTTCTTT.